This is a list of T cell receptor beta chains from one sample in a study of blood T cell repertoires in COVID-19. Measured with immunoSEQ multiplex PCR; TCRdb has only the in-frame clones, and not every one. The repertoire holds roughly 180,000 clones, with 65% to 90% as singletons. The sequenced sample was peripheral blood. The source of these receptors is a man aged 55-75 years with acute or convalescent COVID-19. Each CDR3 is given with its conserved first and last residue. A D gene is named only where the DNA matches it firmly. Size tells how often a clone was seen (once, few, many) or the class of an expanded clone, and some rows leave it out.

size: -
J: TRBJ2-1
V: TRBV29-1
D: TRBD1
DNA: TGCAGCGTTGTGGGGGACAGGAGCAATGAGCAGTTCTTC
CDR3: CSVVGDRSNEQFF

size: -
J: TRBJ2-5
V: TRBV11-2
D: TRBD2
DNA: TGTGCCAGCAGCTATCTAGCGGGTTCCCAAGAGACCCAGTACTTC
CDR3: CASSYLAGSQETQYF

size: -
J: TRBJ1-3
V: TRBV7-2
D: TRBD1
DNA: TGTGCCAGCAGCCTTGACGGACAGGGAGGAAACACCATATATTTT
CDR3: CASSLDGQGGNTIYF

size: -
J: TRBJ2-7
V: TRBV9
D: TRBD2
DNA: TGTGCCAGCAGTCAAAGCGGGAGTGGGTACGAGCAGTACTTC
CDR3: CASSQSGSGYEQYF

size: -
J: TRBJ1-2
V: TRBV28
D: -
DNA: TGTGCCAGCAGTCTCCGACAGAACTATGGCTACACCTTC
CDR3: CASSLRQNYGYTF

size: -
J: TRBJ1-1
V: TRBV19
D: -
DNA: TGTGCCAGTAGTATGGGCTTACGGGGAAGGGATGGGATGAACACTGAAGCTTTCTTT
CDR3: CASSMGLRGRDGMNTEAFF

size: -
J: TRBJ2-6
V: TRBV24-1
D: -
DNA: TGTGCCACCAGTGGCCCTGGCGGGGCAACCAAGGATCCCTCTGGGGCCAACGTCCTGACTTTC
CDR3: CATSGPGGATKDPSGANVLTF

size: once
J: TRBJ2-1
V: TRBV28
D: TRBD2
DNA: TGTGCCAGCATCTCAGGCGGCGGGAGGTCAGCCTACAATGAGCAGTTCTTC
CDR3: CASISGGGRSAYNEQFF

size: once
J: TRBJ1-6
V: TRBV16
D: -
DNA: TGTGCCAGCAGCCAATCGAATAGGAGGAGTTATAATTCACCCCTCCACTTT
CDR3: CASSQSNRRSYNSPLHF

size: -
J: TRBJ1-1
V: TRBV27
D: -
DNA: TGTGCCAGCAGTTTAAACAGGGCGAACACTGAAGCTTTCTTT
CDR3: CASSLNRANTEAFF

size: -
J: TRBJ2-2
V: TRBV5-1
D: TRBD2
DNA: TGCGCCAGCAGCTTGCAAGCGGGAGTTAGCGGGGAGCTGTTTTTT
CDR3: CASSLQAGVSGELFF

size: -
J: TRBJ2-3
V: TRBV7-9
D: -
DNA: TGTGCCAGCAGCTTACCAGCTAGCCCCTTTGGCACAGATACGCAGTATTTT
CDR3: CASSLPASPFGTDTQYF

size: -
J: TRBJ2-1
V: TRBV9
D: TRBD2
DNA: TGTGCCAGCAGCTTGACTAGCGGGTACAATGAGCAGTTCTTC
CDR3: CASSLTSGYNEQFF

size: -
J: TRBJ2-3
V: TRBV6-6
D: -
DNA: TGTGCCAGCAGTTACGGGCGGGCAGATACGCAGTATTTT
CDR3: CASSYGRADTQYF

size: -
J: TRBJ2-5
V: TRBV29-1
D: -
DNA: TGCAGCGTCTTCGGGGGTAAAAAAGAGACCCAGTACTTC
CDR3: CSVFGGKKETQYF

size: -
J: TRBJ1-2
V: TRBV28
D: -
DNA: TGTGCCAGCAGTTTAGGCGGACGGGGTTGGACCTTC
CDR3: CASSLGGRGWTF

size: -
J: TRBJ2-2
V: TRBV28
D: TRBD2
DNA: TGTGCCAGCCGATTAGCGGGCGGGGAGCTGTTTTTT
CDR3: CASRLAGGELFF

size: -
J: TRBJ1-6
V: TRBV7-9
D: -
DNA: TGTGCCAGCAGCCTCTGGCTTCCGGGGGGAAATTCACCCCTCCACTTT
CDR3: CASSLWLPGGNSPLHF

size: -
J: TRBJ1-1
V: TRBV6-5
D: TRBD1
DNA: TGTGCCAGCAGAACAGGGGGAACAGGTGAAGCTTTCTTT
CDR3: CASRTGGTGEAFF

size: -
J: TRBJ2-1
V: TRBV20-1
D: TRBD2
DNA: TGCAGTGCTAGTTTTCCGGGACTAGCGGGAACCTACAATGAGCAGTTCTTC
CDR3: CSASFPGLAGTYNEQFF

size: once
J: TRBJ2-3
V: TRBV4-1
D: -
DNA: TGCGCCAGCAGCCAGCCCGTAGCGGCCGCAGGCACAGATACGCAGTATTTT
CDR3: CASSQPVAAAGTDTQYF

size: -
J: TRBJ2-2
V: TRBV10-1
D: TRBD2
DNA: TGCGCCAGCAGTGAAAGTCTAGCGGGAGCCGGGGAGCTGTTTTTT
CDR3: CASSESLAGAGELFF

size: -
J: TRBJ1-5
V: TRBV7-8
D: -
DNA: TGTGCCAGCAGCACTTCCCCGGGGGGTAGCAATCAGCCCCAGCATTTT
CDR3: CASSTSPGGSNQPQHF

size: -
J: TRBJ2-1
V: TRBV29-1
D: -
DNA: TGCAGCGTTGGACCAGACAGGTACAATGAGCAGTTCTTC
CDR3: CSVGPDRYNEQFF

size: -
J: TRBJ1-2
V: TRBV28
D: TRBD1
DNA: TGTGCCAGCAGTTTCCCCTTGACAGGGGGCGAAGATGGCTACACCTTC
CDR3: CASSFPLTGGEDGYTF

size: -
J: TRBJ1-5
V: TRBV6-6
D: TRBD1
DNA: TGTGCCAGCAGAAGACAGGGGGATCAGCCCCAGCATTTT
CDR3: CASRRQGDQPQHF

size: -
J: TRBJ2-1
V: TRBV19
D: -
DNA: TGTGCCAGTAGTGCCCTCCTCCGGGGGAATGAGCAGTTCTTC
CDR3: CASSALLRGNEQFF

size: -
J: TRBJ1-5
V: TRBV28
D: -
DNA: TGTGCCAGCAGTTTAGGGGGCTGGGGCAATCAGCCCCAGCATTTT
CDR3: CASSLGGWGNQPQHF

size: -
J: TRBJ1-2
V: TRBV4-1
D: -
DNA: TGCGCCAGCAGCTCCCCTTCCTTTTATGGCTACACCTTC
CDR3: CASSSPSFYGYTF

size: -
J: TRBJ1-1
V: TRBV7-3
D: -
DNA: TGTGCCAGCAGCCCACAGGGCTTTGGGACTGAAGCTTTCTTT
CDR3: CASSPQGFGTEAFF

size: -
J: TRBJ2-7
V: TRBV2
D: -
DNA: TGTGCCAGCAGGAGGGTGGGAGCCTACGAGCAGTACTTC
CDR3: CASRRVGAYEQYF

size: -
J: TRBJ2-6
V: TRBV24-1
D: -
DNA: TGTGCCACCAGTGATCCCCACCAGTTAGGGAGCTCTGGGGCCAACGTCCTGACTTTC
CDR3: CATSDPHQLGSSGANVLTF

size: -
J: TRBJ2-2
V: TRBV5-1
D: TRBD1
DNA: TGCGCCAGCAGCTCCGACAGGGACACCGGGGAGCTGTTTTTT
CDR3: CASSSDRDTGELFF

size: -
J: TRBJ2-7
V: TRBV28
D: -
DNA: TGTGCCAGCAGTCCTAGGGGCGGGAAGAGCTACGAGCAGTACTTC
CDR3: CASSPRGGKSYEQYF

size: -
J: TRBJ2-5
V: TRBV19
D: TRBD2
DNA: TGTGCCAGTAGATCCGGGCTAGCGGGACCGGTTGAGACCCAGTACTTC
CDR3: CASRSGLAGPVETQYF

size: -
J: TRBJ1-4
V: TRBV5-8
D: TRBD1
DNA: TGTGCCAGCAGCTTGCATGGGACAGGGTCTAATGAAAAACTGTTTTTT
CDR3: CASSLHGTGSNEKLFF

size: -
J: TRBJ2-1
V: TRBV27
D: -
DNA: TGTGCCAGCCAGAAGCCGGGGGATCGGAATAGAGGTGAGCAGTTCTTC
CDR3: CASQKPGDRNRGEQFF

size: -
J: TRBJ2-4
V: TRBV27
D: TRBD2
DNA: TGTGCCAGCAGTCCGATGACTAGCGGGAGTGCCAAAAACATTCAGTACTTC
CDR3: CASSPMTSGSAKNIQYF

size: -
J: TRBJ1-1
V: TRBV5-1
D: TRBD1
DNA: TGCGCCAGCAGCCCCTATCCTCACAGGGGAGGCACTGAAGCTTTCTTT
CDR3: CASSPYPHRGGTEAFF

size: few
J: TRBJ2-7
V: TRBV2
D: -
DNA: TGTGCCAGCAGCCCCGGGCTAGAGGGCGAGCAGTACTTC
CDR3: CASSPGLEGEQYF

size: -
J: TRBJ1-5
V: TRBV18
D: -
DNA: TGTGCCAGCTCACCGAGCTCTCGTGGCAATCAGCCCCAGCATTTT
CDR3: CASSPSSRGNQPQHF

size: -
J: TRBJ1-1
V: TRBV20-1
D: -
DNA: TGCAGTGCTAGTTTAACAGGTTTCGGAGAGGCTTTCTTT
CDR3: CSASLTGFGEAFF

size: -
J: TRBJ1-6
V: TRBV27
D: -
DNA: TGTGCCAGCAGTTTACCGGGACACGGCTCACCCCTCCACTTT
CDR3: CASSLPGHGSPLHF

size: -
J: TRBJ2-7
V: TRBV9
D: -
DNA: TGTGCCAGCAGCGGGGGACTCTCCTACGAGCAGTACTTC
CDR3: CASSGGLSYEQYF

size: -
J: TRBJ2-5
V: TRBV19
D: -
DNA: TGTGCCAGTAGTATCCGGTGGGAGGCAGAGACCCAGTACTTC
CDR3: CASSIRWEAETQYF

size: -
J: TRBJ2-1
V: TRBV19
D: -
DNA: TGTGCCAGTAGCCGTACAACAGTTGAGCAGTTCTTC
CDR3: CASSRTTVEQFF

size: once
J: TRBJ2-3
V: TRBV4-1
D: TRBD2
DNA: TGCGCCAGCACAGCGGGAGGAGGGGATACGCAGTATTTT
CDR3: CASTAGGGDTQYF

size: -
J: TRBJ2-7
V: TRBV29-1
D: TRBD1
DNA: TGCAGCGTTTCACCGTTTACAGGGGTCAGTGGCTACGAGCAGTACTTC
CDR3: CSVSPFTGVSGYEQYF

size: few
J: TRBJ1-4
V: TRBV28
D: -
DNA: TGTGCCGGCGGCCTTAATGAAAAACTGTTTTTT
CDR3: CAGGLNEKLFF

size: -
J: TRBJ1-5
V: TRBV5-1
D: -
DNA: TGCGCCAGCAGCCGCGGCGGGGGCGATAGCAATCAGCCCCAGCATTTT
CDR3: CASSRGGGDSNQPQHF

size: -
J: TRBJ1-5
V: TRBV24-1
D: -
DNA: TGTGCCACCAGTGCCACTACGCGGGGGGATCAGCCCCAGCATTTT
CDR3: CATSATTRGDQPQHF

size: -
J: TRBJ2-4
V: TRBV2
D: TRBD1
DNA: TGTGCCAGCAGTGAATCTCAATCCTGGACAGGGAAGTCCAAAAACATTCAGTACTTC
CDR3: CASSESQSWTGKSKNIQYF

size: -
J: TRBJ1-2
V: TRBV5-5
D: -
DNA: TGTGCCAGCAGCTTGACTTGGTATGGCTACACCTTC
CDR3: CASSLTWYGYTF

size: -
J: TRBJ2-7
V: TRBV7-9
D: TRBD2
DNA: TGTGCCAGCAGCTTGGGGACTAGCGGGAGGGAGTACTTC
CDR3: CASSLGTSGREYF

size: -
J: TRBJ1-4
V: TRBV5-1
D: TRBD1
DNA: TGCGCCAGCAGCTTGTTGGCCGGGACAGGGAAAGAAAAACTGTTTTTT
CDR3: CASSLLAGTGKEKLFF